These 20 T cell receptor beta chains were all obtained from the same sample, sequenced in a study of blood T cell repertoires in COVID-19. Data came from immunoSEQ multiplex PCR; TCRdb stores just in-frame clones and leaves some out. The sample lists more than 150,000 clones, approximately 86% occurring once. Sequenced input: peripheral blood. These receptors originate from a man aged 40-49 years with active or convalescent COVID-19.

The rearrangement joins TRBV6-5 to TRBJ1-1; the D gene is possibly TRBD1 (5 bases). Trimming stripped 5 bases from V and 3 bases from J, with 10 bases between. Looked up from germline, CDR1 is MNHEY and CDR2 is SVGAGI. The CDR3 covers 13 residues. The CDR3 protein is CASSTRVDTEAFF. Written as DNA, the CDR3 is TGTGCCAGCAGTACCAGGGTTGACACTGAAGCTTTCTTT.

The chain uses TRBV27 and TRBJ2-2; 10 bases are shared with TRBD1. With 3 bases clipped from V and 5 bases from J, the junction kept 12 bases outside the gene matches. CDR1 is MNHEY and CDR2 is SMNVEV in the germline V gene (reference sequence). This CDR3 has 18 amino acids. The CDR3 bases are TGTGCCAGCAGTTTGGTCCCCCCGGGACAGGGGAGAACCGGGGAGCTGTTTTTT. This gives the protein CASSLVPPGQGRTGELFF.

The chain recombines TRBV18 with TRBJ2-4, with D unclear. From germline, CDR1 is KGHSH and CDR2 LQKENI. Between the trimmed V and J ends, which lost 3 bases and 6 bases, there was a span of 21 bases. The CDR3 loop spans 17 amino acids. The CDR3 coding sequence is TGTGCCAGCTCACCTGCGAACAGATTCGTTTTGGGAAACATTCAGTACTTC. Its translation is CASSPANRFVLGNIQYF.

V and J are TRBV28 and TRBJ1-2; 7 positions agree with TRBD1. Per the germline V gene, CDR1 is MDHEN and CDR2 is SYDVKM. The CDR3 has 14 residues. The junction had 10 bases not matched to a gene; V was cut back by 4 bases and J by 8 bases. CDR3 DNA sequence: TGTGCCAGCAGTTCGATCTCGACAGGGCAGGGCTACACCTTC. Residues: CASSSISTGQGYTF.

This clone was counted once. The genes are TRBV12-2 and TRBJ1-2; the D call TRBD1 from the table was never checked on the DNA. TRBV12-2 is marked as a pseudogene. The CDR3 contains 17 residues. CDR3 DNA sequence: TGTGCAAGTCGCTTAGCGGGTTTCCCCAGGGATAACTATGGCTACACCTTC. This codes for CASRLAGFPRDNYGYTF.

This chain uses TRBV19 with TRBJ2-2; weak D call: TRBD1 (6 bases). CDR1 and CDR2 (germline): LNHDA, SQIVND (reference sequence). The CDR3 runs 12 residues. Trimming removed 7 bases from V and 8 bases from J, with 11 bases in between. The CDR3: CASKGELGELFF. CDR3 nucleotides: TGTGCCAGTAAGGGGGAATTGGGGGAGCTGTTTTTT.

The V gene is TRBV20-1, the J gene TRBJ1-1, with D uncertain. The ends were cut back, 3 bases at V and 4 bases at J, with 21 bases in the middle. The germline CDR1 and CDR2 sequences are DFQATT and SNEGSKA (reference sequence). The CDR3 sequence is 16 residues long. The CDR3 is CSASTLDLTPFTEAFF. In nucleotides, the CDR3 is TGCAGTGCTAGTACATTGGACTTAACACCCTTCACTGAAGCTTTCTTT.

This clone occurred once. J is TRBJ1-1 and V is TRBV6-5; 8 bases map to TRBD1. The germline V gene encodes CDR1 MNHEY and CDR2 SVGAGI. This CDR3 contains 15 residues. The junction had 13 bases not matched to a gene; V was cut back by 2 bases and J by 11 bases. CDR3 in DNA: TGTGCCAGCAGTTACGGGACAGGCGGTCCAACAAGGGCTTTCTTT. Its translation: CASSYGTGGPTRAFF.

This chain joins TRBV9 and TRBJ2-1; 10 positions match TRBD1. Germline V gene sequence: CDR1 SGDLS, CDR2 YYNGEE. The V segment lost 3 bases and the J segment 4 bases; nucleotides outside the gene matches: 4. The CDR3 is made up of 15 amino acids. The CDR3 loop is CASSGQGAEYNEQFF. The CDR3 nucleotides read TGTGCCAGCAGCGGACAGGGGGCGGAATACAATGAGCAGTTCTTC.

The CDR3 sequence is CASSGVLAGTYEQYF. The DNA for the CDR3 is TGTGCCAGTAGTGGAGTGTTAGCCGGAACATACGAGCAGTACTTC. V usage is TRBV19 and J usage is TRBJ2-7, with D unclear. The CDR3 contains 15 residues. V was cut by 5 bases and J by 4 bases, with 18 bases left in between. Germline CDR1 reads LNHDA; CDR2 reads SQIVND (reference sequence).

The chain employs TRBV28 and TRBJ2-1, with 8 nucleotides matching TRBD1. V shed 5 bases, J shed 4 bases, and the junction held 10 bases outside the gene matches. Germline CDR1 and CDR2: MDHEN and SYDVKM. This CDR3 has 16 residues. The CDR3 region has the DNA TGTGCCAGCAGTGTCCGGACAGGGTTAAGGTACAATGAGCAGTTCTTC. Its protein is CASSVRTGLRYNEQFF.

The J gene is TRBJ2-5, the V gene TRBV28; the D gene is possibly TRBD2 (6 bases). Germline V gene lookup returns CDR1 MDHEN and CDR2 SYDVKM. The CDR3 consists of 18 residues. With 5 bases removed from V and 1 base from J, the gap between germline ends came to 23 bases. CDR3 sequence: CASSPLYPTRGFQETQYF. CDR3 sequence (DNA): TGTGCCAGCAGTCCACTATACCCCACCCGGGGGTTCCAAGAGACCCAGTACTTC.

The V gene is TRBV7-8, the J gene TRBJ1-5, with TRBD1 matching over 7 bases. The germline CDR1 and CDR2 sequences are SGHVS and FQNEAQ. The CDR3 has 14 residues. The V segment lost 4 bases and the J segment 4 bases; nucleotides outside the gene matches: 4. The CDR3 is CASSYPGQNQPQHF. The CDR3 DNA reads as TGTGCCAGCAGCTATCCGGGACAGAATCAGCCCCAGCATTTT.

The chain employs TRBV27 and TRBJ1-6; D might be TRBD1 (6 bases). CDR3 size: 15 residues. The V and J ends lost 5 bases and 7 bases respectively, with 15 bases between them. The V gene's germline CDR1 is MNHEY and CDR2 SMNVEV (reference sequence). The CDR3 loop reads CASSQQGQGNSPLHF. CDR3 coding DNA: TGTGCCAGCAGTCAGCAGGGGCAGGGAAATTCACCCCTCCACTTT.

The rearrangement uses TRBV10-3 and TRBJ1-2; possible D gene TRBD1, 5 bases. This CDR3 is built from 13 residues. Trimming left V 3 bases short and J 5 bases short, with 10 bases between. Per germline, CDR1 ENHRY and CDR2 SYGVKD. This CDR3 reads CAISEGGTYGYTF. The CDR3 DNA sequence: TGTGCCATCAGTGAAGGAGGGACTTATGGCTACACCTTC.

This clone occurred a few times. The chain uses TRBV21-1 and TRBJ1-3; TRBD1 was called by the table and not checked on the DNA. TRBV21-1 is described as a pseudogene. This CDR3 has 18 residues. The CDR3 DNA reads TGTGCCAGCAGCAAAGCGCTGGGGGCAGATTGCTCTGGAAACACCATATATTTT. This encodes CASSKALGADCSGNTIYF.

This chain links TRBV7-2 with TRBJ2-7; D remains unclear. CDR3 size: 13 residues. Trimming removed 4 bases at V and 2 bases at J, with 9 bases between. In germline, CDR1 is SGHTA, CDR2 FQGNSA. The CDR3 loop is CASSSHAAYEQYF. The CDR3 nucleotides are TGTGCCAGCAGCTCTCACGCGGCCTACGAGCAGTACTTC.

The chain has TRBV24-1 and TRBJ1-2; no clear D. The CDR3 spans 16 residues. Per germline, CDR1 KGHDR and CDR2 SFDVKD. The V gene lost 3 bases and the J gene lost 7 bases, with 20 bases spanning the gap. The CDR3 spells CATSDPPGKAAGGYTF. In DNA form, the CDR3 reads TGTGCCACCAGTGATCCCCCGGGGAAGGCAGCTGGTGGCTACACCTTC.

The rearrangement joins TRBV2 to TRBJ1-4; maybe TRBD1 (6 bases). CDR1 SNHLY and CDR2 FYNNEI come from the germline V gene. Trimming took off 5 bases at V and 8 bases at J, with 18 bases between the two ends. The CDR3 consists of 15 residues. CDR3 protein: CASSKTGNHEEKLFF. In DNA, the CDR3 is TGTGCCAGCAGTAAAACAGGGAACCACGAGGAAAAACTGTTTTTT.

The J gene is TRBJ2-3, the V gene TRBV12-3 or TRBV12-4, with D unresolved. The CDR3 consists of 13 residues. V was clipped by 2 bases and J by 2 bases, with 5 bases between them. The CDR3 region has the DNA TGTGCCAGCAGTTTACTTCTCACAGATACGCAGTATTTT. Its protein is CASSLLLTDTQYF.